This T cell receptor (beta chain) was captured by sequencing in a study of molecular identifiers for immune sequencing clone quantification. Study-level points and caveats: Spiked Jurkat TCR RNA equivalent to one cell reportedly surfaced among about a million naive cells.

Germline V lookup: CDR1 MNHEY, CDR2 SVGEGT. This CDR3 contains 14 residues. V lost 5 bases and J lost 7, with 14 bases in between. For bulk TCR libraries, previously described methods and listed TCR primers were used. MiXCR, applied by TCRdb to the PCR reads, yields one record per CDR3 protein. The repertoire consists of about 640,000 distinct CDR3 sequences, with less than 20% occurring once and the leading ten covering roughly 0.9%. This clonotype was found a few times. Its antigen is not identified. The V and J genes are TRBV6-2 or TRBV6-3 and TRBJ2-2, with D maybe TRBD2 (6 bases). The sequenced sample consisted of naive CD8+ T cells from blood, with Jurkat cell RNA spiked in. Subset reported: FACS-sorted CD8+CD4-CCR7+CD45RA+ naive T cells. This TCR was sampled from a human donor in good health. Some libraries in this study had Jurkat cell RNA spiked in. CDR3 coding DNA: TGTGCCAGCAGTAGCCCGGGGGACGGCGGGGAGCTGTTTTTT. Its translation is CASSSPGDGGELFF.